What follows are 27 T cell receptor beta chains derived from one specimen sequenced in a study of beta chain features in type 1 diabetes. Sequenced material consisted of expressed TCRB transcripts (all of the isolated RNA was reverse transcribed). Produced via immunoSEQ multiplex PCR; TCRdb's table is partial and in-frame only. This sample has around 140,000 clones, with roughly 9.7% found just once. Sequencing was done on a sample of central memory CD4+ T cells from blood. The source is a woman between 40 and 55 years old in good health.

This clone was detected only a few times. The chain recombines TRBV13 with TRBJ2-2; D gene uncertain. Germline-derived CDR1 and CDR2 are PRHDT and FYEKMQ (reference sequence). V lost 7 bases and J lost 9, with 15 bases in between. CDR3 length equals 13 residues. The CDR3 loop is CASTSQVSRELFF. The CDR3 DNA reads as TGTGCCAGCACCAGCCAGGTCTCCCGGGAGCTGTTTTTT.

The chain uses TRBV18 and TRBJ1-5; 7 bases are shared with TRBD1. This CDR3 spans 15 amino acids. Germline V CDR1 and CDR2: KGHSH, LQKENI. The V gene end was trimmed by 4 bases and the J gene end by 7 bases; junction bases not matched to a gene: 10. CDR3 nucleotides: TGTGCCAGCTCACAAAACAGGGGCAGCGAGCAGCCCCAGCATTTT. Its protein is CASSQNRGSEQPQHF.

This chain links TRBV5-1 with TRBJ2-7, with D unclear. The length of the CDR3 is 12 residues. Trimming took off 4 bases at V and 4 bases at J, with 9 bases between the two ends. CDR1 and CDR2 from the germline V gene are SGHRS and YFSETQ. The CDR3 sequence: CASSKKQYEQYF. As DNA, the CDR3 is TGCGCCAGCAGCAAAAAACAGTACGAGCAGTACTTC.

This clone was detected only a few times. The chain couples TRBV14 to TRBJ1-3; D gene unclear. Germline values: CDR1 SGHDN, CDR2 FVKESK. This CDR3 comprises 15 residues. V was cut by 2 bases and J by 0 bases, with 8 bases left in between. CDR3 sequence: CASSQKQLSGNTIYF. CDR3 nucleotide sequence: TGTGCCAGCAGCCAAAAACAGCTCTCTGGAAACACCATATATTTT. The full variable domain, its missing parts supplied by reference TRBV14 and TRBJ1-3, is EAGVTQFPSHSVIEKGQTVTLRCDPISGHDNLYWYRRVMGKEIKFLLHFVKESKQDESGMPNNRFLAERTGGTYSTLKVQPAELEDSGVYFCASSQKQLSGNTIYFGEGSWLTVV.

V is TRBV29-1 and J is TRBJ1-1; maybe TRBD1 (5 bases). V was pared by 4 bases and J by 7 bases, with 16 bases between. In germline, CDR1 is SQVTM, CDR2 ANQGSEA. This CDR3 contains 13 residues. The CDR3 reads CSVVSQENLEAFF. DNA for the CDR3: TGCAGCGTTGTATCACAGGAGAACCTTGAAGCTTTCTTT.

The chain employs TRBV18 and TRBJ1-1; TRBD1 agrees at 8 bases. The length of the CDR3 is 16 residues. V lost 0 bases and J lost 4; bases outside the gene matches: 7. Germline V gene lookup returns CDR1 KGHSH and CDR2 LQKENI. DNA of the CDR3: TGTGCCAGCTCACCACCGACCGGACAGGGAGTCACTGAAGCTTTCTTT. Protein: CASSPPTGQGVTEAFF.

The chain has TRBV7-2 and TRBJ2-5; D is perhaps TRBD1 (5 bases). The CDR3 contains 14 residues. Per germline, CDR1 SGHTA and CDR2 FQGNSA. The V and J ends lost 5 bases and 2 bases respectively, with 12 bases between them. Here the CDR3 DNA reads TGTGCCAGCAGCCTCAGGGTGGGACAAGAGACCCAGTACTTC. Translated, it gives CASSLRVGQETQYF. The full variable domain, with the rest looked up from reference TRBV7-2 and TRBJ2-5, is GAGVSQSPSNKVTEKGKDVELRCDPISGHTALYWYRQSLGQGLEFLIYFQGNSAPDKSGLPSDRFSAERTGGSVSTLTIQRTQQEDSAVYLCASSLRVGQETQYFGPGTRLLVL.

This clone was seen a handful of times. The chain combines TRBV15 with TRBJ1-1; 9 nucleotides agree with TRBD1. The CDR3 length is 14 residues. V shed 6 bases and J 5 bases; nucleotides not matched to a gene: 7. Germline V lookup: CDR1 LNHNV, CDR2 YYDKDF (reference sequence). The CDR3 loop is CATRDRDRDTEAFF. The CDR3 DNA reads as TGTGCCACCAGGGACCGGGACAGGGATACTGAAGCTTTCTTT.

The chain carries TRBV23-1 and TRBJ2-5; D is possibly TRBD1 (6 bases). TRBV23-1 is annotated as an ORF whose role is uncertain. This CDR3 is 17 amino acids long. V was pared by 2 bases and J by 1 base, with 17 bases between. In DNA form, the CDR3 reads TGCGCCAGCAGTCAAGGCGCCAGGGGCCTTTCCCAAGAGACCCAGTACTTC. Its translation is CASSQGARGLSQETQYF.

Only a few counts were recorded for this clone. The chain recombines TRBV6-5 with TRBJ2-5; 8 nucleotides match TRBD2. Germline CDR1 MNHEY, CDR2 SVGAGI. J gave up 4 bases and V 6 bases, and 7 bases lay outside the gene matches. The CDR3 has 14 amino acids. The CDR3 sequence is CASSHLGTRETQYF. The CDR3 DNA follows: TGTGCCAGCAGCCACCTCGGGACTAGAGAGACCCAGTACTTC.

This rearrangement joins TRBV7-9 to TRBJ2-6, with 8 bases aligning to TRBD1. Germline loops: CDR1 SEHNR, CDR2 FQNEAQ (reference sequence). This CDR3 region has 18 residues. Trimming cost V 5 bases and J 0 bases; bases outside gene matches: 9. The CDR3 protein is CASSLDRAGFSGANVLTF. The CDR3 DNA reads TGTGCCAGCAGCCTGGACAGGGCAGGTTTCTCTGGGGCCAACGTCCTGACTTTC.

This clone was counted only a few times. The V gene is TRBV5-1, the J gene TRBJ2-5; 8 bases match TRBD2. J lost 1 base, V lost 1 base, and 3 bases had no gene match. The CDR3 has 15 amino acids. Germline V gene sequence: CDR1 SGHRS, CDR2 YFSETQ. For the CDR3, the DNA is TGCGCCAGCAGCTTGAGCGGGAGTATCCAAGAGACCCAGTACTTC. Its translation: CASSLSGSIQETQYF.

This clone was detected only a few times. This chain uses TRBV6-5 with TRBJ2-5, with D maybe TRBD2 (6 bases). The ends were cut back, 5 bases at V and 0 bases at J, with 7 bases in the middle. Germline CDR1 MNHEY, CDR2 SVGAGI. The CDR3 spans 13 residues. In nucleotides, the CDR3 is TGTGCCAGCAGTGGAGGGAACCAAGAGACCCAGTACTTC. As protein: CASSGGNQETQYF.

In its sample, this clone was seen a few times. The V and J genes are TRBV6-6 and TRBJ1-2; D remains ambiguous. The CDR3 contains 13 residues. V was pared by 4 bases and J by 13 bases, with 19 bases between. In germline, CDR1 is MNHNY, CDR2 SVGAGI (reference sequence). This CDR3 reads CASSSSPYTVATF. The DNA for the CDR3 is TGTGCCAGCAGTTCTAGCCCGTATACGGTGGCCACCTTC.

This clone has more than one count but fewer than ten. The chain carries TRBV6-6 and TRBJ1-2; 8 positions match TRBD1. Looked up from germline, CDR1 is MNHNY and CDR2 is SVGAGI (reference sequence). V lost 7 bases to trimming and J lost 4 bases; unmatched junction nucleotides: 5. CDR3 length: 13 residues. CDR3 sequence: CASTPDRAYGYTF. CDR3 DNA: TGTGCCAGCACCCCGGACAGGGCCTATGGCTACACCTTC.

The rearrangement links TRBV29-1 to TRBJ2-2, with TRBD1 identical over 8 bases. The V gene end was trimmed by 7 bases and the J gene end by 2 bases; junction bases not matched to a gene: 6. This CDR3 is built from 14 residues. Germline lookup yields CDR1 SQVTM and CDR2 ANQGSEA. CDR3 region: CSAPGQGNTGELFF. In DNA, the CDR3 is TGCAGCGCCCCCGGACAGGGAAACACCGGGGAGCTGTTTTTT.

V is TRBV6-1 and J is TRBJ2-2; 7 bases are a match to TRBD1. The CDR3 sequence is 15 residues long. V was pared by 6 bases and J by 1 base, with 5 bases of the junction left unmatched. Per germline, CDR1 MNHNS and CDR2 SASEGT. CDR3 sequence (DNA): TGTGCCAGCAGCACGGACAGGAGGAACACCGGGGAGCTGTTTTTT. Translating it yields CASSTDRRNTGELFF.

The rearrangement joins TRBV6-5 to TRBJ2-7; weak D call: TRBD1 (6 bases). In germline, CDR1 is MNHEY, CDR2 SVGAGI. Trimming took off 2 bases at V and 5 bases at J, with 7 bases between the two ends. CDR3 length equals 12 residues. CDR3 nucleotide sequence: TGTGCCAGCAGTTACGGGGGCCACGAGCAGTACTTC. It is translated as CASSYGGHEQYF.

The chain combines TRBV10-3 with TRBJ2-7; 8 nucleotides agree with TRBD2. V was clipped by 0 bases and J by 9 bases; unmatched bases: 10. Germline V gene lookup returns CDR1 ENHRY and CDR2 SYGVKD. CDR3 length equals 15 residues. The CDR3 here is CAISESITGGIGQYF. CDR3 in DNA: TGTGCCATCAGTGAGTCGATCACGGGGGGGATTGGGCAGTACTTC.

This clone was observed a handful of times. CDR3 protein: CASSASGGITDTQYF. CDR3 bases: TGTGCCAGCAGCGCTAGCGGGGGAATCACAGATACGCAGTATTTT. The genes are TRBV9 and TRBJ2-3; 10 bases line up with TRBD2. The CDR3 runs 15 residues. V dropped 3 bases and J dropped 2; count of bases not matched to a gene: 3. Germline-derived CDR1 and CDR2 are SGDLS and YYNGEE.

This clone was seen more than once but under ten times. The chain joins TRBV7-2 to TRBJ2-3, with D perhaps matching TRBD2 (5 bases). V was clipped by 1 base and J by 4 bases, with 12 bases between them. The CDR3 runs to 15 residues. From germline, CDR1 is SGHTA and CDR2 FQGNSA. This CDR3 is CASSLVPLLADTQYF. DNA for the CDR3: TGTGCCAGCAGCTTAGTTCCATTACTAGCAGATACGCAGTATTTT.

CDR3 nucleotide sequence: TGTGCCAGCAGCCCACACCTAAGACAGGGGAACGGGGAGCTGTTTTTT. Translating it yields CASSPHLRQGNGELFF. This chain connects TRBV28 to TRBJ2-2; 8 positions agree with TRBD1. The CDR3 totals 16 residues. J gave up 7 bases and V 6 bases, and 13 bases lay outside the gene matches. Germline CDR1 and CDR2: MDHEN and SYDVKM.

This clone was seen repeatedly, ten times or more. This sequence joins TRBV27 and TRBJ1-2, with 8 bases identical to TRBD1. V lost 4 bases, J lost 8 bases, and 0 bases stayed unmatched. The germline CDR1 and CDR2 sequences are MNHEY and SMNVEV (reference sequence). This CDR3 has 11 residues. CDR3 DNA: TGTGCCAGCAGTTCAGGGGGCGGCTACACCTTC. Residues: CASSSGGGYTF.

There are a few counts of this clone. This sample includes further DNA sequences coding for the same CDR3. The chain joins TRBV5-1 to TRBJ1-2, with 9 bases lining up with TRBD1. The CDR3 totals 11 residues. From germline, CDR1 is SGHRS and CDR2 YFSETQ. With 7 bases clipped from V and 6 bases from J, the junction kept 1 base outside the gene matches. CDR3: CASGQGNGYTF. CDR3 coding DNA: TGCGCCAGCGGACAGGGGAATGGCTACACCTTC. The whole variable domain, remainder taken from reference TRBV5-1 and TRBJ1-2, is KAGVTQTPRYLIKTRGQQVTLSCSPISGHRSVSWYQQTPGQGLQFLFEYFSETQRNKGNFPGRFSGRQFSNSRSEMNVSTLELGDSALYLCASGQGNGYTFGSGTRLTVV.

This clone was picked up a small number of times. The V and J genes are TRBV4-1 and TRBJ2-2; TRBD2 agrees at 9 bases. V gave up 1 base and J gave up 7 bases; unmatched junction bases: 19. Germline loops: CDR1 MGHRA, CDR2 YSYEKL. CDR3 size: 20 residues. CDR3 DNA: TGCGCCAGCAGCCAAGTCCGAGGGCTAGGCGGCGGGGGGGCGGTCGGGGAGCTGTTTTTT. The encoded protein is CASSQVRGLGGGGAVGELFF.

This clone was recorded many times. CDR3 in amino acids: CAIREGSGSYNEQFF. In DNA, the CDR3 is TGTGCCATCAGAGAAGGATCGGGCTCCTACAATGAGCAGTTCTTC. V and J are TRBV10-3 and TRBJ2-1; D unclear. The CDR3 sequence is 15 residues long. V lost 6 bases, J lost 0 bases, and 12 bases lay in between. CDR1 ENHRY and CDR2 SYGVKD come from the germline V gene.

The V call is TRBV6-5, the J call TRBJ2-2, with D possibly matching TRBD1 (5 bases). The V gene's germline CDR1 is MNHEY and CDR2 SVGAGI. V was cut by 8 bases and J by 1 base, with 8 bases left in between. The CDR3 length is 13 residues. CDR3 in DNA: TGTGCCAGCCTCCAGGGGAACACCGGGGAGCTGTTTTTT. Protein product: CASLQGNTGELFF.